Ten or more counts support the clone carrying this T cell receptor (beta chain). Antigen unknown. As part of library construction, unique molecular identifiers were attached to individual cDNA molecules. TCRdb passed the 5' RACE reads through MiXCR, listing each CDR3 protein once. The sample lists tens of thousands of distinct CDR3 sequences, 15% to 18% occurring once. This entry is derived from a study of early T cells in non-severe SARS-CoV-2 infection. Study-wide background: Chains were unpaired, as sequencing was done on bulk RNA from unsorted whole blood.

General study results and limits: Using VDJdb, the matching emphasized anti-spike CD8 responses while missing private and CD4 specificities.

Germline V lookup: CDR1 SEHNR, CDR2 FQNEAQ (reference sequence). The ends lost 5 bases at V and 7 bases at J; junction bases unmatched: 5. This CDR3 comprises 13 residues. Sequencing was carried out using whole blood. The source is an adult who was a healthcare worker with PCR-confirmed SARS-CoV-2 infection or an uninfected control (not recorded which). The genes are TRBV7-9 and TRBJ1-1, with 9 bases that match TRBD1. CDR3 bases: TGTGCCAGCAGCACAGGGGGCCGGTATGAAGCTTTCTTT. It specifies CASSTGGRYEAFF.